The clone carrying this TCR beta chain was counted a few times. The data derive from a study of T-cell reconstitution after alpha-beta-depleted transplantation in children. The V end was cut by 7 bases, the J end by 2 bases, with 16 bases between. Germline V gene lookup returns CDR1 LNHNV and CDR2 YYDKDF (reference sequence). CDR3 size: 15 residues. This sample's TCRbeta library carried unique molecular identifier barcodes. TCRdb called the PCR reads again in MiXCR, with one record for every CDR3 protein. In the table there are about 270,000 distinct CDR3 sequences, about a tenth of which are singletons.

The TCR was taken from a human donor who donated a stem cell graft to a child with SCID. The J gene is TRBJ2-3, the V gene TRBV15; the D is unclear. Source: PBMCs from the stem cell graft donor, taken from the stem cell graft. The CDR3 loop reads CATTGSPSLTDTQYF. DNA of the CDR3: TGTGCCACCACGGGTAGCCCCTCTCTCACAGATACGCAGTATTTT.